The 2 T cell receptor beta chains reported below all come from one sample, sequenced in a study of blood T cell repertoires in COVID-19. Sequencing used immunoSEQ multiplex PCR; TCRdb keeps in-frame clones, though not all of them. Of about 310,000 clones listed, 90% are singletons. Material for sequencing was peripheral blood. These receptors all come from a woman aged 40 to 50 with COVID-19, enrolled during active disease.

In regard to this clone: This sample also contains other DNA sequences that code for the same CDR3. The gene calls are TRBV7-3 and TRBJ1-1; D gene unclear. CDR1 and CDR2 from the germline V gene are SGHTA and FQGTGA. CDR3 length equals 13 residues. The germline V and J ends were trimmed by 3 bases and 0 bases, with 5 bases remaining between them. The CDR3 DNA reads as TGTGCCAGCAGCTTGAGGATGAACACTGAAGCTTTCTTT. Translated: CASSLRMNTEAFF.

CDR3 protein: CASSSDRGNTEAFF. The CDR3 nucleotides are TGTGCCAGCAGCTCAGACAGGGGTAACACTGAAGCTTTCTTT. V is TRBV7-9 and J is TRBJ1-1; 8 bases agree with TRBD1. This CDR3 is 14 amino acids long. With 4 bases clipped from V and 2 bases from J, the junction kept 3 bases outside the gene matches. CDR1 is SEHNR, CDR2 FQNEAQ, per germline (reference sequence).